The 5 T cell receptor beta chains below all came from one sample that was sequenced in a study of blood T cell repertoires in COVID-19. Here immunoSEQ multiplex PCR was the method, and the copy in TCRdb shows in-frame clones only, minus some. The table includes 250,000 to 300,000 clones, 70% to 90% detected once. Sequenced material: PBMCs or T cells enriched from blood (not recorded which). Every receptor here comes from a man aged 18 to 29 who had recovered from COVID-19.

CDR3 DNA sequence: TGCGCCAGCAGCTTGGCCCCGACAGGGGGCTATGGCTACACCTTC. Protein product: CASSLAPTGGYGYTF. This chain connects TRBV5-1 to TRBJ1-2; TRBD1 aligns across 9 bases. Germline assignment: CDR1 SGHRS and CDR2 YFSETQ. With V trimmed by 0 bases and J by 4 bases, 4 bases remained unmatched. The CDR3 length is 15 residues.

V usage is TRBV7-9 and J usage is TRBJ1-1, with D possibly matching TRBD1 (5 bases). CDR1 and CDR2 (germline): SEHNR, FQNEAQ (reference sequence). V was pared by 5 bases and J by 5 bases, with 15 bases between. The CDR3 totals 14 residues. The CDR3 DNA reads as TGTGCCAGCAGCCCTACGACAGTAGGAACTGAAGCTTTCTTT. This translates into CASSPTTVGTEAFF.

The chain carries TRBV2 and TRBJ2-1; TRBD2 matches at 8 bases. V trimming: 8 bases; J trimming: 8 bases; junction bases outside the gene matches: 14. CDR1 and CDR2 (germline): SNHLY, FYNNEI. CDR3 length: 15 amino acids. The CDR3 loop is CASYRASGSTDEQFF. CDR3 in DNA: TGTGCCAGCTACCGGGCCAGCGGGAGTACAGATGAGCAGTTCTTC.

The V call is TRBV10-2, the J call TRBJ1-2; D remains ambiguous. Germline values: CDR1 WSHSY, CDR2 SAAADI. This CDR3 spans 14 amino acids. Trimming shortened V by 0 bases and J by 5 bases, and 10 bases separated the two germline ends. CDR3 nucleotides: TGCGCCAGCAGTGAGTCGGGCAGACCTTATGGCTACACCTTC. Its protein is CASSESGRPYGYTF.

The V call is TRBV28, the J call TRBJ2-1, with 8 positions matching TRBD1. Germline loops: CDR1 MDHEN, CDR2 SYDVKM. V was clipped by 6 bases and J by 8 bases; unmatched bases: 6. This CDR3 spans 13 amino acids. The CDR3 sequence is CASSPGQGDEQFF. In nucleotides, the CDR3 is TGTGCCAGCAGCCCCGGACAGGGCGATGAGCAGTTCTTC.